Reported below is one T cell receptor (beta chain). Its antigen is still unknown. This record comes from a study of shared clonotypes between healthy human individuals. Study-wide points: Depth was large, yet rarefaction showed that sorted-subset sequencing was incomplete.

Only Caucasian adults living in Nashville, Tennessee made up the donor group. Splitting of CD4+ cells produced CD45RA+ naive and CD45RA-negative memory subsets. The CDR3 consists of 16 residues. The V and J ends lost 2 bases and 6 bases, in that order; junction bases with no gene match: 10. CDR1 GTSNPN and CDR2 SVGIG come from the germline V gene (reference sequence). In the authors' methods: Filtering differed, since immunoSEQ gave only junction sequences and no quality scores. Assay: immunoSEQ multiplex PCR; the TCRdb copy retains only in-frame clones and omits some. Clone size and the V and J calls come from that table; the DNA yielded D and trimming. This sample has some 2,500,000 clones; roughly 93% occur once, and the top ten carry around 0.37%.

The chain uses TRBV30 and TRBJ1-4, with TRBD1 matching over 9 bases. The sample comprised naive CD4+ T cells from PBMCs. Subset reported: CD45RA+ positively selected. The clonotype originates from a man in his late teens or twenties in good health. Some clones in this sample may be carry-over from other donors' samples. This CDR3 reads CAWSPKQGAFDEKLFF. As DNA, the CDR3 is TGTGCCTGGAGTCCTAAACAGGGGGCGTTTGATGAAAAACTGTTTTTT.